What follows is one T cell receptor (beta chain) and its context. This record belongs to a study of identical twins. TCRdb reanalysed the 5' RACE reads using MiXCR and keeps one entry per CDR3 protein. The table includes more than 1.5 million distinct CDR3 sequences, roughly 35% detected once. The CDR3 is 14 amino acids. The V gene's germline CDR1 is MNHEY and CDR2 SMNVEV (reference sequence). V was clipped by 7 bases and J by 6 bases, with 15 bases between them. The sequenced sample was cord blood. V gene TRBV27 combines with J gene TRBJ2-2; D remains ambiguous. This sequence originates from a newborn girl in good health. The CDR3 DNA is TGTGCCAGCACCTCTCCAGGTAGATCCGGGGAGCTGTTTTTT. This gives the protein CASTSPGRSGELFF.